These 17 T cell receptor beta chains were sequenced from one sample in a study of cytomegalovirus exposure and HLA in healthy donors. It was with 60 Vbeta and 13 Jbeta primers that the PCR ran. Assay: immunoSEQ multiplex PCR; the TCRdb copy retains only in-frame clones and omits some. The data show around 50,000 clones, around 82% seen once. The sample taken for sequencing was PBMCs. The receptors were sampled from a man under 40 in good health and CMV-seropositive.

This clone was observed once. The V and J genes are TRBV13 and TRBJ1-6; 9 nucleotides align to TRBD1. The junction had 10 bases not matched to a gene; V was cut back by 8 bases and J by 2 bases. CDR3 length: 17 residues. Germline values: CDR1 PRHDT, CDR2 FYEKMQ (reference sequence). Written as DNA, the CDR3 is TGTGCCAGCGCGCCAACGGGACAGGGAGCCTATAATTCACCCCTCCACTTT. Residues: CASAPTGQGAYNSPLHF.

The sample holds a few counts of this clone. CDR3 region: CASSLEQGRREQFF. The CDR3 nucleotides are TGTGCCAGCAGCTTGGAACAGGGGAGGCGTGAGCAGTTCTTC. The rearrangement links TRBV5-4 to TRBJ2-1, with D maybe TRBD1 (7 bases). Germline V gene data show CDR1 as SGHNT and CDR2 as YYREEE (reference sequence). V was cut by 0 bases and J by 9 bases, with 13 bases left in between. The CDR3 extends over 14 amino acids.

This clone was seen a single time. The chain is built from TRBV2 and TRBJ1-3, with 7 bases aligning to TRBD1. Germline V gives CDR1 SNHLY, CDR2 FYNNEI. V trimming: 4 bases; J trimming: 7 bases; junction bases outside the gene matches: 10. This CDR3 region has 15 residues. CDR3 in DNA: TGTGCCAGCAGTGCCGAGACAGGGCAGCGGAACACCATATATTTT. Translating gives CASSAETGQRNTIYF.

V usage is TRBV5-1 and J usage is TRBJ1-2; 7 bases are a match to TRBD1. Trimming took 4 bases from V and 0 from J; bases not matched to a gene: 6. The CDR3 contains 15 residues. Looked up from germline, CDR1 is SGHRS and CDR2 is YFSETQ. Written as DNA, the CDR3 is TGCGCCAGCAGCCTAGACAGGGAGCCTAACTATGGCTACACCTTC. Protein sequence: CASSLDREPNYGYTF.

The chain joins TRBV6-5 to TRBJ2-3; 7 bases are shared with TRBD2. The V gene end was trimmed by 2 bases and the J gene end by 3 bases; junction bases not matched to a gene: 2. CDR3 length: 14 amino acids. CDR1 is MNHEY and CDR2 is SVGAGI in the germline V gene. CDR3 sequence reads: CASSYVGGTDTQYF. CDR3 DNA: TGTGCCAGCAGTTACGTCGGGGGGACAGATACGCAGTATTTT.

V is TRBV21-1 and J is TRBJ2-1; the DNA was not compared with TRBD2, the D call given in the table. TRBV21-1 is noted as a pseudogene. CDR3 length equals 14 residues. The CDR3: CASSRGTSFGEQFF. The DNA for the CDR3 is TGTGCCAGCAGCAGGGGGACTAGCTTTGGTGAGCAGTTCTTC.

This chain connects TRBV7-9 to TRBJ2-2; TRBD1 matches at 8 bases. The CDR3 is 16 amino acids. Trimming at V came to 4 bases and at J to 5 bases, leaving 9 bases not matched to a gene. Germline CDR1 is SEHNR and CDR2 is FQNEAQ (reference sequence). The CDR3 DNA reads TGTGCCAGCAGCTCGGACAGGGATGTAGAAACCGGGGAGCTGTTTTTT. Its protein is CASSSDRDVETGELFF.

CDR3 protein: CASSPAGGDQPQHF. DNA for the CDR3: TGTGCCAGCTCACCGGCAGGGGGTGACCAGCCCCAGCATTTT. The V gene is TRBV18, the J gene TRBJ1-5; 7 nucleotides align to TRBD1. The CDR3 loop spans 14 amino acids. The V segment lost 3 bases and the J segment 7 bases; nucleotides outside the gene matches: 6. CDR1 is KGHSH and CDR2 is LQKENI in the germline V gene.

The CDR3 bases are TGTGCCAGCAGTCGTTCCAGTCCTTTCTCGAATGAGCAGTTCTTC. Its protein product is CASSRSSPFSNEQFF. V usage is TRBV6-6 and J usage is TRBJ2-1; D remains ambiguous. Germline V gives CDR1 MNHNY, CDR2 SVGAGI (reference sequence). CDR3 length equals 15 residues. Between the trimmed V and J ends, which lost 5 bases and 7 bases, there was a span of 18 bases.

The genes are TRBV2 and TRBJ1-4; D gene ambiguous. The germline V gene encodes CDR1 SNHLY and CDR2 FYNNEI. Between the trimmed V and J ends, which lost 1 base and 0 bases, there was a span of 6 bases. This CDR3 has 15 amino acids. In DNA form, the CDR3 reads TGTGCCAGCAGTGAAGACACCTCAACTAATGAAAAACTGTTTTTT. As protein: CASSEDTSTNEKLFF.

The chain employs TRBV7-9 and TRBJ1-2, with a weak D call TRBD1 (5 bases). The CDR3 extends over 13 amino acids. Trimming removed 5 bases from V and 5 bases from J, with 12 bases in between. CDR1 and CDR2 from the germline V gene are SEHNR and FQNEAQ (reference sequence). The CDR3 nucleotides are TGTGCCAGCAGCAGGGGAGGGCGGTATGGCTACACCTTC. Protein: CASSRGGRYGYTF.

The chain recombines TRBV14 with TRBJ1-4, with a weak D call TRBD1 (6 bases). This CDR3 is 19 amino acids long. V lost 4 bases and J lost 2, with 23 bases in between. CDR1 and CDR2 (germline): SGHDN, FVKESK. As DNA, the CDR3 is TGTGCCAGCAGCCTCTCTCGGACAACAGGGAACGGGACTAATGAAAAACTGTTTTTT. It is translated as CASSLSRTTGNGTNEKLFF.

This rearrangement joins TRBV15 to TRBJ2-3; 8 bases align to TRBD2. Germline V lookup: CDR1 LNHNV, CDR2 YYDKDF (reference sequence). With V trimmed by 6 bases and J by 6 bases, 5 bases remained unmatched. The CDR3 is 13 amino acids. As DNA, the CDR3 is TGTGCCACCAGAGCGGGGGCGTCCGATACGCAGTATTTT. The encoded protein is CATRAGASDTQYF.

The CDR3 DNA reads as TGTGCTAGTGGGAGCCCCCCGGGGGACGTACGGGACACTGAAGCTTTCTTT. It encodes CASGSPPGDVRDTEAFF. The chain couples TRBV12-5 to TRBJ1-1, with D possibly TRBD1 on 5 matching bases. Trimming removed 6 bases from V and 3 bases from J, with 23 bases in between. Per germline, CDR1 LGHNT and CDR2 FRNRAP. The CDR3 contains 17 residues.

The CDR3 nucleotides read TGTGCCAGCAGTTTCGGTACACTATACTACAATGAGCAGTTCTTC. As protein: CASSFGTLYYNEQFF. V usage is TRBV27 and J usage is TRBJ2-1; no clear D gene. This CDR3 region has 15 residues. Germline V lookup: CDR1 MNHEY, CDR2 SMNVEV (reference sequence). The V end lost 3 bases, the J end lost 3 bases, and 12 bases lay between the germline ends.

There are a few counts of this clone. In DNA, the CDR3 is TGTGCCAGCAGTCGCGGGACAGGGAACACTGAAGCTTTCTTT. Its protein product is CASSRGTGNTEAFF. V is TRBV6-1 and J is TRBJ1-1; 8 positions agree with TRBD1. CDR1 is MNHNS and CDR2 is SASEGT in the germline V gene. The CDR3 is made up of 14 amino acids. The V gene end was trimmed by 5 bases and the J gene end by 1 base; junction bases not matched to a gene: 3.

The chain has TRBV5-6 and TRBJ1-2; D is perhaps TRBD1 (6 bases). This CDR3 is 11 amino acids long. CDR1 and CDR2 (germline): SGHDT, YYEEEE. V was cut by 3 bases and J by 13 bases, with 13 bases left in between. The CDR3 DNA reads TGTGCCAGCAGCTATTCAGGGGAGTCCACCTTC. The encoded protein is CASSYSGESTF.